This T cell receptor (beta chain) is drawn from a study of kidney transplant recipient with SARS-CoV-2 infection. This clonotype showed up many times. Trimming left V 6 bases short and J 4 bases short, with 12 bases between. The CDR3 covers 14 residues. Germline CDR1 and CDR2: SNHLY and FYNNEI. TCRdb re-called the reads with MiXCR, one entry per CDR3 protein. The sample contains 250,000 or so distinct CDR3 sequences, around 30% of which appear only once. The chain links TRBV2 to TRBJ2-2; D perhaps matches TRBD2 (6 bases). Material: a blood sample, obtained at baseline and on day 111 from a kidney transplant recipient. The TCR comes from a male patient in his thirties who had COVID-19 and was a kidney transplant recipient. The graft donor may have given rise to some T cells. The CDR3: CASRRDPGTGELFF. CDR3 DNA sequence: TGTGCCAGCAGGCGGGACCCGGGCACCGGGGAGCTGTTTTTT.